Shown below are 17 T cell receptor beta chains from a single sample sequenced in a study of blood T cell repertoires in COVID-19. Method: immunoSEQ multiplex PCR; TCRdb's copy keeps in-frame clones and lacks some. The table includes more than 300,000 clones, approximately 90% detected once. Sequencing was done on a sample of peripheral blood. Every receptor here comes from a young woman who had recovered from COVID-19.

The V call is TRBV6-7, the J call TRBJ1-2, with TRBD1 matching 7 bases. TRBV6-7 is an open reading frame whose function is uncertain. V shed 2 bases and J 6 bases; nucleotides not matched to a gene: 6. CDR3 length equals 14 residues. CDR3 region: CASSYPGQFNGYTF. The CDR3 nucleotides are TGTGCCAGCAGTTACCCGGGACAGTTTAATGGCTACACCTTC.

The genes are TRBV5-4 and TRBJ1-5; 7 bases are shared with TRBD1. V trimming: 4 bases; J trimming: 3 bases; junction bases outside the gene matches: 4. CDR1 and CDR2 from the germline V gene are SGHNT and YYREEE (reference sequence). CDR3 length: 14 amino acids. CDR3 in DNA: TGTGCCAGCAGCAAACAGGGGTACAATCAGCCCCAGCATTTT. Its translation is CASSKQGYNQPQHF.

V usage is TRBV5-8 and J usage is TRBJ1-4; unclear D gene. The CDR3 is 15 amino acids. The V gene lost 0 bases and the J gene lost 0 bases, with 6 bases spanning the gap. CDR1 is SGHTS and CDR2 is YDEGEE in the germline V gene. The CDR3 sequence is CASSLGHATNEKLFF. The CDR3 bases are TGTGCCAGCAGCTTGGGGCACGCAACTAATGAAAAACTGTTTTTT.

The rearrangement uses TRBV19 and TRBJ2-3; D unresolved. This CDR3 spans 13 amino acids. V shed 5 bases and J shed 3 bases, with 9 bases lying between them. Per the germline V gene, CDR1 is LNHDA and CDR2 is SQIVND (reference sequence). CDR3 bases: TGTGCCAGTAGTGCTAGTGGGACAGATACGCAGTATTTT. Translating it yields CASSASGTDTQYF.

The chain uses TRBV5-1 and TRBJ2-1; 14 bases fit TRBD2. The CDR3 sequence is 14 residues long. Germline V CDR1 and CDR2: SGHRS, YFSETQ. J gave up 6 bases and V 7 bases, and 3 bases lay outside the gene matches. The CDR3 region is CASAGLAGGNEQFF. CDR3 nucleotides: TGCGCCAGCGCCGGACTAGCGGGAGGCAATGAGCAGTTCTTC. Using reference TRBV5-1 and TRBJ2-1 for the parts outside the CDR3, the full variable domain is KAGVTQTPRYLIKTRGQQVTLSCSPISGHRSVSWYQQTPGQGLQFLFEYFSETQRNKGNFPGRFSGRQFSNSRSEMNVSTLELGDSALYLCASAGLAGGNEQFFGPGTRLTVL.

The rearrangement links TRBV2 to TRBJ2-3; 7 bases line up with TRBD2. With V trimmed by 8 bases and J by 2 bases, 4 bases remained unmatched. Germline V lookup: CDR1 SNHLY, CDR2 FYNNEI. This CDR3 is built from 13 residues. The CDR3 DNA sequence: TGTGCCAGCCCTGGACTAGTCACAGATACGCAGTATTTT. This encodes CASPGLVTDTQYF.

CDR3 sequence: CASSPGTANFNTGELFF. For the CDR3, the DNA is TGTGCCAGCAGTCCCGGGACTGCGAACTTCAACACCGGGGAGCTGTTTTTT. The rearrangement uses TRBV6-2 or TRBV6-3 and TRBJ2-2; D possibly corresponds to TRBD2 (6 bases). This CDR3 has 17 amino acids. The germline V gene has CDR1 MNHEY and CDR2 SVGEGT. V was trimmed by 5 bases and J by 2 bases, leaving 18 bases between them.

Only one count was recorded for this clone. V and J are TRBV9 and TRBJ2-5, with no clear D. CDR1 and CDR2 (germline): SGDLS, YYNGEE. The CDR3 runs 16 residues. V lost 0 bases and J 1 base, leaving 13 bases between the germline ends. CDR3 in amino acids: CASSVASDSFQETQYF. The DNA of the CDR3 is TGTGCCAGCAGCGTAGCTTCTGACTCTTTCCAAGAGACCCAGTACTTC.

This chain uses TRBV5-5 with TRBJ1-2; unclear D gene. CDR1 SGHKS and CDR2 YYEKEE come from the germline V gene (reference sequence). Trimming stripped 0 bases from V and 13 bases from J, with 16 bases between. The CDR3 totals 13 residues. CDR3 sequence reads: CASSLVGFKGATF. DNA for the CDR3: TGTGCCAGCAGCTTGGTTGGTTTCAAGGGAGCCACCTTC.

As to this clone: Different DNA sequences within this sample yield the same CDR3. The V and J genes are TRBV11-3 and TRBJ1-1; the D gene is possibly TRBD1 (5 bases). The CDR3 spans 13 residues. The germline V and J ends were trimmed by 0 bases and 5 bases, with 7 bases remaining between them. CDR1 SGHNT and CDR2 YENEEA come from the germline V gene. Here the CDR3 DNA reads TGTGCCAGCAGCTTAGAGGGGGGGACTGAAGCTTTCTTT. Its translation is CASSLEGGTEAFF. The complete variable domain, with remaining parts taken from reference TRBV11-3 and TRBJ1-1, reads EAGVVQSPRYKIIEKKQPVAFWCNPISGHNTLYWYLQNLGQGPELLIRYENEEAVDDSQLPKDRFSAERLKGVDSTLKIQPAELGDSAVYLCASSLEGGTEAFFGQGTRLTVV.

The chain is built from TRBV5-1 and TRBJ2-3; TRBD1 might be the D (6 bases). The V gene's germline CDR1 is SGHRS and CDR2 YFSETQ. This CDR3 has 15 residues. V was clipped by 0 bases and J by 3 bases, with 11 bases between them. The DNA of the CDR3 is TGCGCCAGCAGCTTGGCACTCACAGGGACAGATACGCAGTATTTT. It is translated as CASSLALTGTDTQYF.

This clone is a singleton in its sample. J is TRBJ2-5 and V is TRBV2, with D tentatively TRBD1 (5 bases). V shed 8 bases and J shed 4 bases, with 20 bases lying between them. The germline V gene has CDR1 SNHLY and CDR2 FYNNEI. There are 15 residues in the CDR3. The CDR3 sequence is CASGAWGTQAETQYF. The CDR3, as DNA: TGTGCCAGCGGTGCTTGGGGCACCCAGGCAGAGACCCAGTACTTC.

The chain couples TRBV5-1 to TRBJ2-1; maybe TRBD2 (6 bases). V lost 4 bases and J 2 bases, leaving 13 bases between the germline ends. Looked up from germline, CDR1 is SGHRS and CDR2 is YFSETQ. The CDR3 loop spans 15 amino acids. The CDR3 coding sequence is TGCGCCAGCAGCGCCGGGACTGATCCCTACAATGAGCAGTTCTTC. It is translated as CASSAGTDPYNEQFF.

CDR3 DNA: TGTGCCAGCAGCTCCAATTCAGGGACTGGAAACACCATATATTTT. It translates to CASSSNSGTGNTIYF. The chain employs TRBV7-9 and TRBJ1-3; tentatively, D is TRBD1 (5 bases). The V end lost 4 bases, the J end lost 2 bases, and 12 bases lay between the germline ends. CDR3 size: 15 residues. Germline-derived CDR1 and CDR2 are SEHNR and FQNEAQ (reference sequence).

The chain combines TRBV27 with TRBJ1-5, with 8 bases lining up with TRBD1. V dropped 1 base and J dropped 6; count of bases not matched to a gene: 11. CDR3 length: 17 residues. In germline, CDR1 is MNHEY, CDR2 SMNVEV (reference sequence). The CDR3 sequence is CASSLYSGQGKGQPQHF. As DNA, the CDR3 is TGTGCCAGCAGTTTATACTCTGGACAGGGAAAGGGTCAGCCCCAGCATTTT.

This sequence joins TRBV7-2 and TRBJ2-2, with D unresolved. Germline CDR1 SGHTA, CDR2 FQGNSA. The CDR3 loop spans 16 amino acids. Trimming took 0 bases from V and 3 from J, leaving 11 bases between them. The CDR3 here is CASSLAPGSDTGELFF. The CDR3 coding sequence is TGTGCCAGCAGCTTAGCTCCGGGTTCGGACACCGGGGAGCTGTTTTTT.

The V gene is TRBV6-2 or TRBV6-3, the J gene TRBJ1-1, with unresolved D. Looked up from germline, CDR1 is MNHEY and CDR2 is SVGEGT. The CDR3 spans 13 residues. Trimming pared 5 bases from V and 6 bases from J, leaving 13 bases between. For the CDR3, the DNA is TGTGCCAGCAGTGAGGCGAGTCGCCCTGAAGCTTTCTTT. Translated: CASSEASRPEAFF.